This TCR beta chain comes out of a study of shared clonotypes between healthy human individuals. Across the whole study: A couple of female and three male donors aged 18 to 49 were enrolled. Per-donor plates numbered three CD4 naive, three CD4 memory, two CD8 naive and one CD8 memory.

Using approximately 200 ng DNA, approximately 30,000 T cell genomes, the sorted-subset replicate PCRs were run. This table comes from immunoSEQ multiplex PCR, and its TCRdb copy is limited to in-frame clones, with some not included. The sample includes some 500,000 clones, approximately 95% of them seen just once. Sequencing was carried out using naive CD4+ T cells sorted from blood. Subset noted: CD45RA+ positively selected. The clonotype comes from a young woman in good health.

CDR3 sequence (DNA): TGTGCCAGCGTTTATGGAGGACAGGATCAGCCCCAGCATTTT. It codes for CASVYGGQDQPQHF. The chain carries TRBV28 and TRBJ1-5; TRBD1 matches at 7 bases. The length of the CDR3 is 14 residues. V lost 8 bases, J lost 5 bases, and 9 bases stayed unmatched. Germline CDR1 and CDR2: MDHEN and SYDVKM.